The rows below give T cell receptor beta chains drawn from one sample of a study of cytomegalovirus exposure and HLA in healthy donors. Using immunoSEQ multiplex PCR, the repertoire was profiled, and TCRdb retains in-frame clones only, with some absent. Recorded for this sample: around 53,000 clones. The specimen was PBMCs. Every receptor here comes from a male donor in good health and CMV-seropositive. The CDR3 runs from the conserved cysteine through the conserved F or W. D genes are given only for firm matches. Clone size is not always given. Where it is, it says once, few, many or a class for expanded clones.

-	-	TRBV20-1	TRBJ2-3	TGCAGTGCCCGGACAGATACGCAGTATTTT	CSARTDTQYF
TRBD1	-	TRBV6-5	TRBJ1-2	TGTGCCAGCAGGAAGGGGGCGGGTGTCTATGGCTACACCTTC	CASRKGAGVYGYTF
TRBD1	-	TRBV7-6	TRBJ2-1	TGTGCCAGCAGCTTCGGGACAGCCTACAATGAGCAGTTCTTC	CASSFGTAYNEQFF
-	-	TRBV7-9	TRBJ2-1	TGTGCCAGCAGCTTAGATTTCAGTTACAATGAGCAGTTCTTC	CASSLDFSYNEQFF
TRBD2	-	TRBV11-2	TRBJ2-2	TGTGCCAGCAGCCTCACAATACTCCGCGGGGGGGCCGGCACCGGGGAGCTGTTTTTT	CASSLTILRGGAGTGELFF
-	-	TRBV7-9	TRBJ2-7	TGTGCCAGCAGCTCTGACAACGCCTACGAGCAGTACTTT	CASSSDNAYEQYF
-	-	TRBV6-5	TRBJ2-7	TGTGCCAGCAGCTCCGGGACACTTTCGGGCGAGCAGTACTTC	CASSSGTLSGEQYF
TRBD1	-	TRBV6-5	TRBJ1-2	TGTGCCAGCAGCGCGGGACAGTCCTCAAACTATGGCTACACCTTC	CASSAGQSSNYGYTF
-	-	TRBV7-2	TRBJ2-1	TGTGCCAGCAGCTCCCTCCCACTCCTCGAGCAGTTCTTC	CASSSLPLLEQFF
-	-	TRBV7-2	TRBJ2-2	TGTGCCAGCAGCAACCCACAGGGTTGGGGGGAGCTGTTTTTT	CASSNPQGWGELFF
-	-	TRBV19	TRBJ2-4	TGTGCCAGTAGTACCCCTCCGGGGAGTCTAGCCAAAAACATTCAGTACTTC	CASSTPPGSLAKNIQYF
-	-	TRBV11-1	TRBJ2-7	TGTGCCAGCAGCCCAGGGACACTATCCTACGAGCAGTACTTC	CASSPGTLSYEQYF
TRBD1	-	TRBV23-1	TRBJ1-2	TGCGCCAGCAGTCACCAAGGACAGGGCTCGGCAACTAACTATGGCTACACCTTC	CASSHQGQGSATNYGYTF
TRBD2	-	TRBV13	TRBJ2-1	TGTGCCAGCAGCCGTAGCGGGGGGGCGTACAATGAGCAGTTCTTC	CASSRSGGAYNEQFF
-	-	TRBV18	TRBJ2-7	TGTGCCAGCTCATCCGAGGGCGAGCAGTACTTC	CASSSEGEQYF
-	-	TRBV7-9	TRBJ2-3	TGTGCCAGCCCCCGTCCCACAGATACGCAGTATTTT	CASPRPTDTQYF
-	medium-sized	TRBV2	TRBJ1-5	TGTGCCAGCAGTCTAGATCAGCCCCAGCATTTT	CASSLDQPQHF
TRBD2	-	TRBV19	TRBJ2-1	TGTGCCAGTAGTATACTAGCGGGGGGGCTTAATGAGCAGTTCTTC	CASSILAGGLNEQFF
-	-	TRBV7-9	TRBJ2-2	TGTGCCAGCAGCTTGCGCTCTGGGGGGACCGGGGAGCTGTTTTTT	CASSLRSGGTGELFF
TRBD1	-	TRBV28	TRBJ2-2	TGTGCCAGCAGTTTAATTTGGACAGGGGCGGACGGGGAGCTGTTTTTT	CASSLIWTGADGELFF
-	-	TRBV7-2	TRBJ1-6	TGTGCCAGCAGCTTCAGGGTCCAGTCACCCCTCCACTTT	CASSFRVQSPLHF
-	-	TRBV28	TRBJ2-2	TGTGCCAGCAGTTTGAGACCGGGACAAAACACCGGGGAGCTGTTTTTT	CASSLRPGQNTGELFF
TRBD2	-	TRBV7-3	TRBJ2-3	TGTGCCAGCAGCTTAGGGCACAGGCTCGGGGGGACAGATACGCAGTATTTT	CASSLGHRLGGTDTQYF
-	-	TRBV4-3	TRBJ2-1	TGCGCCAGCAGCCAAGGCGCGGGAAATGAGCAGTTCTTC	CASSQGAGNEQFF
-	-	TRBV6-6	TRBJ2-1	TGTGCCAGCAGTTACTCGGGACTCTCCAATGAGCAGTTCTTC	CASSYSGLSNEQFF
-	-	TRBV11-2	TRBJ2-7	TGTGCCAGCAGTCACGGGACAAACTACGAGCAGTACTTC	CASSHGTNYEQYF
TRBD2	-	TRBV5-6	TRBJ2-1	TGTGCCAGCAGCTTGGCGGGAGGCTACAGCTCCTACAATGAGCAGTTCTTC	CASSLAGGYSSYNEQFF
TRBD1	-	TRBV5-1	TRBJ2-5	TGCGCCAGCAGACGGACAGGGTACGGACAAGAGACCCAGTACTTC	CASRRTGYGQETQYF
TRBD2	-	TRBV6-5	TRBJ2-7	TGTGCCAGCAGTTACGCGGGGGACTCCTACGAGCAGTACTTC	CASSYAGDSYEQYF
-	-	TRBV27	TRBJ1-1	TGTGCCAGCAGCTTTAAGGGGTTCACTGAAGCTTTCTTT	CASSFKGFTEAFF
TRBD1	-	TRBV7-2	TRBJ2-4	TGTGCCAGCAGCTCCTACGGGACAGGGTCGGGAAACATTCAGTACTTC	CASSSYGTGSGNIQYF
-	-	TRBV7-6	TRBJ2-5	TGTGCCAGCAGCTCCTCCTGGGGGAATCAGGGGGGGACCCAGTACTTC	CASSSSWGNQGGTQYF
-	-	TRBV28	TRBJ2-7	TGTGCCAGCACCCCAGGCTACGAGCAGTACTTC	CASTPGYEQYF
TRBD2	-	TRBV7-8	TRBJ2-3	TGTGCCAGCAGCTTAGCGGCGGGGGGTCCAGCAGATACGCAGTATTTT	CASSLAAGGPADTQYF
TRBD2	-	TRBV9	TRBJ2-7	TGTGCCACCAATAGCGGGGGGGCCACCTACGAGCAGTACTTC	CATNSGGATYEQYF
TRBD1	-	TRBV10-3	TRBJ2-5	TGTGCCATCAGTACGGGACAGGGTGCGGAGACCCAGTACTTC	CAISTGQGAETQYF
-	-	TRBV9	TRBJ2-7	TGTGCCAGCAGCGTAGGGCACGGGAGCTCCTACGAGCAGTACTTC	CASSVGHGSSYEQYF
-	-	TRBV7-8	TRBJ1-6	TGTGCCAGCAGCCCGTACGGGACCGGGAGGGCCCTCCACTTT	CASSPYGTGRALHF
TRBD1	-	TRBV4-2	TRBJ1-5	TGTGCCAGCAGCCAGGAGGACAGGGACGGTCAGCCCCAGCATTTT	CASSQEDRDGQPQHF
TRBD1	-	TRBV25-1	TRBJ2-7	TGTGCCAGCAGGACGGGACAGGGGAACGAGCAGTACTTC	CASRTGQGNEQYF
-	-	TRBV7-6	TRBJ2-7	TGTGCCAGCGGAGACTTTTCCTACGAGCAGTACTTC	CASGDFSYEQYF
TRBD1	-	TRBV19	TRBJ1-2	TGTGCCAGTAGTATCCTGGACAGGCCTTTAGCTAACTATGGCTACACCTTC	CASSILDRPLANYGYTF
-	-	TRBV29-1	TRBJ2-7	TGCAGCGTTGAATGGCGAGGCGAGCAGTACTTC	CSVEWRGEQYF
TRBD2	-	TRBV30	TRBJ2-3	TGTGCCTGCGTTAGGGGACTAGCGGGGGTGGATACGCAGTATTTT	CACVRGLAGVDTQYF
-	-	TRBV16	TRBJ1-3	TGTGCCAGCAGCCCCTCGACAGGAAACACCATATATTTT	CASSPSTGNTIYF
-	-	TRBV7-9	TRBJ2-7	TGTGCCAGCAGCTTAGTTTCTATGGAGCAGTACTTC	CASSLVSMEQYF